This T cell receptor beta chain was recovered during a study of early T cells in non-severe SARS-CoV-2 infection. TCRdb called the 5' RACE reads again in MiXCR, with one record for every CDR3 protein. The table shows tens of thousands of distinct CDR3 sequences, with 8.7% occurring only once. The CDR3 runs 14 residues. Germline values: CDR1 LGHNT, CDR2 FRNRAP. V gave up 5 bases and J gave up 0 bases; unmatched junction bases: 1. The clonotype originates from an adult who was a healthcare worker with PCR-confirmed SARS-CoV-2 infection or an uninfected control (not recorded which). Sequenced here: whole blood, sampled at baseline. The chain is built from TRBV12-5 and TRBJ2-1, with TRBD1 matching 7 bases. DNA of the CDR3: TGTGCTAGTGGTCAGGGGGTCTCCTACAATGAGCAGTTCTTC. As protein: CASGQGVSYNEQFF.